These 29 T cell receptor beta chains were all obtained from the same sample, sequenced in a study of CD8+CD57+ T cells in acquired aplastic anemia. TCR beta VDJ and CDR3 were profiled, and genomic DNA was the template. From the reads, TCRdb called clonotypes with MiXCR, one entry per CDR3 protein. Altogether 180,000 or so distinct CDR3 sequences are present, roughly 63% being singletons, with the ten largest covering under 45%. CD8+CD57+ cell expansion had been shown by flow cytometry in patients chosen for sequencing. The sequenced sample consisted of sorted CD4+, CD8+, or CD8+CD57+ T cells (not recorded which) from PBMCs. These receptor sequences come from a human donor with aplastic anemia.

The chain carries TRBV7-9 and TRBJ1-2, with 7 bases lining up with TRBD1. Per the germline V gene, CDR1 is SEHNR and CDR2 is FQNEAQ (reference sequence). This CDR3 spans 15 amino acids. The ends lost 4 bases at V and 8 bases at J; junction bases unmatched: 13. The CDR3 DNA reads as TGTGCCAGCAGCTATACCCCGACAGGGACTCAGGGCTACACCTTC. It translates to CASSYTPTGTQGYTF.

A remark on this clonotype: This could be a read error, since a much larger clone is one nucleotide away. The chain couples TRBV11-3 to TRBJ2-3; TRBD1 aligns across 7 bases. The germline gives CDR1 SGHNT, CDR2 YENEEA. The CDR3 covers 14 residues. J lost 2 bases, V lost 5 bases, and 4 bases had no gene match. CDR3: CASSPGQVTDTQYF. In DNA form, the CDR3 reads TGTGCCAGCAGCCCCGGACAGGTCACAGATACGCAGTATTTT.

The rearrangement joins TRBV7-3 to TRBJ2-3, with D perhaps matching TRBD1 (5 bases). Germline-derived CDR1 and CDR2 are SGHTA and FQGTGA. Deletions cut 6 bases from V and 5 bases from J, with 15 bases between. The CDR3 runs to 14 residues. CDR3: CASSFPGQRDTQYF. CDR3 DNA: TGTGCCAGCAGTTTTCCCGGACAACGAGATACGCAGTATTTT.

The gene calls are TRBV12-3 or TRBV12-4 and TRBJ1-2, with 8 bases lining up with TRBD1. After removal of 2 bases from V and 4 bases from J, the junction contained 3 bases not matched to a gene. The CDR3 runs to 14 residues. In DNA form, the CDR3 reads TGTGCCAGCAGTTTACGGCAGGGGGCCTATGGCTACACCTTC. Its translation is CASSLRQGAYGYTF.

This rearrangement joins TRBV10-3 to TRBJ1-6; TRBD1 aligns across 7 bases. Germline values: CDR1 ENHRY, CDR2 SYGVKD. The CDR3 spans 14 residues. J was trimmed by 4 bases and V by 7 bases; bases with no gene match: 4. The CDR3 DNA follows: TGTGCCATCACCCGGGGACAGTATAATTCACCCCTCCACTTT. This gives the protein CAITRGQYNSPLHF.

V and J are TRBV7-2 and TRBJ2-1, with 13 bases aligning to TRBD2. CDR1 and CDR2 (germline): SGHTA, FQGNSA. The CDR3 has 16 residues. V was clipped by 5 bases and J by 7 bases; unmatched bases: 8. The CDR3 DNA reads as TGTGCCAGCAGCCGCCCACCGGGACTAGCGGGAAATGAGCAGTTCTTC. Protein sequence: CASSRPPGLAGNEQFF.

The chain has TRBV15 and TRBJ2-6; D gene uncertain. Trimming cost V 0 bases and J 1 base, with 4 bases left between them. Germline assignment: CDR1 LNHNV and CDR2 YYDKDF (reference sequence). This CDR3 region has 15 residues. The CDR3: CATSRDGSGANVLTF. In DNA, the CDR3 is TGTGCCACCAGCAGAGATGGGTCTGGGGCCAACGTCCTGACTTTC.

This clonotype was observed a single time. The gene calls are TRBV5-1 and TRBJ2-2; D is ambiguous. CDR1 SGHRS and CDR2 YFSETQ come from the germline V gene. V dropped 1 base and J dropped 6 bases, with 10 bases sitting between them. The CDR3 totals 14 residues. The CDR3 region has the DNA TGCGCCAGCAGCTTGACTCAAACGGCCGGGGAGCTGTTTTTT. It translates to CASSLTQTAGELFF.

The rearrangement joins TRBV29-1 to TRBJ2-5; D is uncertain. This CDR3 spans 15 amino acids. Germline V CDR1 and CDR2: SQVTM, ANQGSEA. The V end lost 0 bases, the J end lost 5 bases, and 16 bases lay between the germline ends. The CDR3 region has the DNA TGCAGCGTTGAAGATAATGGCCATGTGCGGGAGACCCAGTACTTC. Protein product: CSVEDNGHVRETQYF.

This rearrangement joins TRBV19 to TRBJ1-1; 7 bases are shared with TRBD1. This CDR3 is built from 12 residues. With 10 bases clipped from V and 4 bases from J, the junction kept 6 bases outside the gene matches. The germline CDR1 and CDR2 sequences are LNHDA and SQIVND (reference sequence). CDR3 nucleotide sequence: TGTGCCACCTCATACAGGGGCACTGAAGCTTTCTTT. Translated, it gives CATSYRGTEAFF.

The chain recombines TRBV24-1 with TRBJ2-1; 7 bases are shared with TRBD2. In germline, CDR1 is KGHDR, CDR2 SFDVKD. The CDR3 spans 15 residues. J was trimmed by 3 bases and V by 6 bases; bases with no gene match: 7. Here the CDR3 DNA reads TGTGCCACCAGTTATGCGGGAGACAACTACAATGAGCAGTTCTTC. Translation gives CATSYAGDNYNEQFF.

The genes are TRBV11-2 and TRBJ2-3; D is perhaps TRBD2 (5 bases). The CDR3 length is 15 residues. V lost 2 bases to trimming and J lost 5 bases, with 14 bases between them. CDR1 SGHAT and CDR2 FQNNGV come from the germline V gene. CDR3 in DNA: TGTGCCAGCAGCTTATCCGGGATTTTTAAAGATACGCAGTATTTT. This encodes CASSLSGIFKDTQYF.

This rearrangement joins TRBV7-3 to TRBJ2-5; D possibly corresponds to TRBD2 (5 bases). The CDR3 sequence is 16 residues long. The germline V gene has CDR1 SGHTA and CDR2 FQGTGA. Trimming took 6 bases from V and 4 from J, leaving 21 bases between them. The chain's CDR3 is CASSEGVWAEGETQYF. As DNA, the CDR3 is TGTGCCAGCAGTGAAGGCGTTTGGGCCGAGGGAGAGACCCAGTACTTC.

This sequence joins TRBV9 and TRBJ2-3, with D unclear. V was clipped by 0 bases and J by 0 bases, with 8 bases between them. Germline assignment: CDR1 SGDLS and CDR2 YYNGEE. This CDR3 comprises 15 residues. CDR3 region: CASSVGVVSTDTQYF. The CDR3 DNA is TGTGCCAGCAGCGTAGGGGTAGTGAGCACAGATACGCAGTATTTT.

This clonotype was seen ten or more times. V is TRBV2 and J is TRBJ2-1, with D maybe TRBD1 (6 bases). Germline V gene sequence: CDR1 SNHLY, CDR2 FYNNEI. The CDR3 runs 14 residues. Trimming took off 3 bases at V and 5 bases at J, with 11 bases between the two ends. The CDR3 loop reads CASSDQQGDNEQFF. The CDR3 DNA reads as TGTGCCAGCAGTGATCAACAGGGAGACAATGAGCAGTTCTTC. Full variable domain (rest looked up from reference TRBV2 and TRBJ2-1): EPEVTQTPSHQVTQMGQEVILRCVPISNHLYFYWYRQILGQKVEFLVSFYNNEISEKSEIFDDQFSVERPDGSNFTLKIRSTKLEDSAMYFCASSDQQGDNEQFFGPGTRLTVL.

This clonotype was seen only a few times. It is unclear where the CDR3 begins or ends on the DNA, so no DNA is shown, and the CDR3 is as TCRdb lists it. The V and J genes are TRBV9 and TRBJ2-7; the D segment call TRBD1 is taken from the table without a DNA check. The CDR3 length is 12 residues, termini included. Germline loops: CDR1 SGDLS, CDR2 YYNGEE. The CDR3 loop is CASSVGQGALCF.

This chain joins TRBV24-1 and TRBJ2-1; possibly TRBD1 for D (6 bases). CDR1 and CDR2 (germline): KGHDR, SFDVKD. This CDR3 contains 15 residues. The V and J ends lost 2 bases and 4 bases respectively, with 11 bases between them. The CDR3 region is CATSDSRQVYNEQFF. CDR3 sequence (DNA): TGTGCCACCAGTGATTCCAGACAGGTATACAATGAGCAGTTCTTC.

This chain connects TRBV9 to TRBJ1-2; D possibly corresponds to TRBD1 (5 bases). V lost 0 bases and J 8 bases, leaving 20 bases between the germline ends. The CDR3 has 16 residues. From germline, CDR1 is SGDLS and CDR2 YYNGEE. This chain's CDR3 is CASSVGPLTASGGYTF. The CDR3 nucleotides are TGTGCCAGCAGCGTAGGGCCCTTGACAGCCTCGGGGGGCTACACCTTC.

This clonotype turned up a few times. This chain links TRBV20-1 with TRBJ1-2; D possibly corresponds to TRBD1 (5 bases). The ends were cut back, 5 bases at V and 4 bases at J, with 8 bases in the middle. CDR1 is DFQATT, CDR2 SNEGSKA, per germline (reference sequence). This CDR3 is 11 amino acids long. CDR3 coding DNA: TGCAGTGCTTCGGACATCTATGGCTACACCTTC. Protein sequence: CSASDIYGYTF.

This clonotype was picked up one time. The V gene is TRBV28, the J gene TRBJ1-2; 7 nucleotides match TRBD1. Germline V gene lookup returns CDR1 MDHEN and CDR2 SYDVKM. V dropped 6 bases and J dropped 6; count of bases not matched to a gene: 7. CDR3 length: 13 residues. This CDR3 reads CASSTTGRHGYTF. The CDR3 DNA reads TGTGCCAGCAGCACGACAGGGAGGCATGGCTACACCTTC.

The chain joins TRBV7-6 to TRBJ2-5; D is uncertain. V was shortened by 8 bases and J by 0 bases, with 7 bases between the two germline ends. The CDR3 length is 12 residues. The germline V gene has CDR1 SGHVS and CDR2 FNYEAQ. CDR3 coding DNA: TGTGCCAGCCGCCGGTACCAAGAGACCCAGTACTTC. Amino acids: CASRRYQETQYF.

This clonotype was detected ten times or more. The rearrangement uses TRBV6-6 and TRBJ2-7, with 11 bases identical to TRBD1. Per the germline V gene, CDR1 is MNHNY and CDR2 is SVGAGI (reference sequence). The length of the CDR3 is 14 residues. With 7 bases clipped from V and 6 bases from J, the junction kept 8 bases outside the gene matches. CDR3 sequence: CASILGQGAGEQYF. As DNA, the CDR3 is TGTGCCAGCATCCTAGGACAGGGGGCTGGCGAGCAGTACTTC.

For the CDR3, the DNA is TGTGCCAGCAGCTTAGGGAGGTCCAATGAAAAACTGTTTTTT. Its protein is CASSLGRSNEKLFF. V and J are TRBV7-9 and TRBJ1-4; D is ambiguous. There are 14 residues in the CDR3. Germline V gives CDR1 SEHNR, CDR2 FQNEAQ (reference sequence). V shed 1 base and J shed 5 bases, with 8 bases lying between them.

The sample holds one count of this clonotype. As DNA, the CDR3 is TGTGCCAGTAGTATTGGCCTCTCCTACGAGCAGTACTTC. Translating it yields CASSIGLSYEQYF. The chain recombines TRBV19 with TRBJ2-7, with D unresolved. The CDR3 loop spans 13 amino acids. V gave up 3 bases and J gave up 0 bases, with 6 bases separating them. The germline gives CDR1 LNHDA, CDR2 SQIVND (reference sequence).

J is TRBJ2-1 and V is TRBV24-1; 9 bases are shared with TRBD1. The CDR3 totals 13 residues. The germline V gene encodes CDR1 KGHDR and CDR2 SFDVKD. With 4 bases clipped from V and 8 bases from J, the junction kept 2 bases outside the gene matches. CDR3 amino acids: CATSDRQGDEQFF. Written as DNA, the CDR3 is TGTGCCACCAGTGACCGACAGGGGGATGAGCAGTTCTTC.

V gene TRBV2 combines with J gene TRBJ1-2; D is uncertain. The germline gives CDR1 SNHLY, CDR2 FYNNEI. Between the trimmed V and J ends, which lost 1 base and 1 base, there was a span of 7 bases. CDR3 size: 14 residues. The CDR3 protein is CASSEGRLNYGYTF. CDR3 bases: TGTGCCAGCAGTGAAGGCAGACTTAACTATGGCTACACCTTC.

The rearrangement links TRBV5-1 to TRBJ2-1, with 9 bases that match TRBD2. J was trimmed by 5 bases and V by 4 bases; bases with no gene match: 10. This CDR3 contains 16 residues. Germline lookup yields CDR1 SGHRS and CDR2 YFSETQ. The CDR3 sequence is CASSRQGTSTNNEQFF. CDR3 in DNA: TGCGCCAGCAGCCGACAAGGGACTAGCACGAACAATGAGCAGTTCTTC.

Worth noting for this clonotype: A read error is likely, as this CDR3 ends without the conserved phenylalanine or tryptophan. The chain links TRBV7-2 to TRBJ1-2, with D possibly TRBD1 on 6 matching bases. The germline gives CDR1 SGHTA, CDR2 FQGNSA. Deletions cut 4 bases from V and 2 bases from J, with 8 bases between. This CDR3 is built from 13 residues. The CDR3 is CASSSGQNYGYTL. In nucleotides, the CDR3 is TGTGCCAGCAGCTCTGGACAGAACTATGGCTACACCTTA.

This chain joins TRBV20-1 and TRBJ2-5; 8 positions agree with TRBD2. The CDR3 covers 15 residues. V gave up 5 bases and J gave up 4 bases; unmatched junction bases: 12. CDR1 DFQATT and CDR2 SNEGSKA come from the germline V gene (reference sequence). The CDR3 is CSAPRGSAGAETQYF. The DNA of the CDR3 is TGCAGTGCTCCCCGAGGTTCAGCGGGGGCAGAGACCCAGTACTTC.